The 23 T cell receptor beta chains given below trace back to one sample, sequenced in a study of blood T cells in healthy people across ages. A second PCR of roughly 7 to 11 cycles used a sample-barcoded 5' primer and a J-beta primer mix. MiXCR was run by TCRdb on the 5' RACE reads, yielding one entry per CDR3 protein. There are approximately 1,000,000 distinct CDR3 sequences in the sample; under 40% occur only once, and about an eighth lies in the top ten. Material: blood. These receptors were obtained from a young man in good health.

Comments on this clonotype: A much larger clone lies a single base off, so this may be a read error. V is TRBV21-1 and J is TRBJ2-7; TRBD2 was called by the table and not checked on the DNA. TRBV21-1 is designated a pseudogene. The CDR3 extends over 16 amino acids. In DNA, the CDR3 is TGTGCCAGCAGCAAAGCCGGGACTAGCGGGGATGGCGAGCAGTACTTC. Residues: CASSKAGTSGDGEQYF.

The table lists this clonotype with a few counts. The J gene is TRBJ2-4, the V gene TRBV5-1; a possible D gene is TRBD1 (7 bases). In germline, CDR1 is SGHRS, CDR2 YFSETQ. Trimming took off 4 bases at V and 3 bases at J, with 17 bases between the two ends. This CDR3 region has 16 residues. The CDR3 sequence: CASSLEGAGIKNIQYF. The CDR3 coding sequence is TGCGCCAGCAGCCTGGAGGGGGCAGGTATCAAAAACATTCAGTACTTC. The full variable domain, completed using reference TRBV5-1 and TRBJ2-4, is KAGVTQTPRYLIKTRGQQVTLSCSPISGHRSVSWYQQTPGQGLQFLFEYFSETQRNKGNFPGRFSGRQFSNSRSEMNVSTLELGDSALYLCASSLEGAGIKNIQYFGAGTRLSVL.

This clonotype occurred once. The chain employs TRBV5-1 and TRBJ2-2; D may match TRBD1 or TRBD2 (5 bases each). The length of the CDR3 is 14 residues. With 0 bases removed from V and 8 bases from J, the gap between germline ends came to 11 bases. The germline gives CDR1 SGHRS, CDR2 YFSETQ. The CDR3 reads CASSLAPGPGELFF. The CDR3 nucleotides read TGCGCCAGCAGCTTGGCCCCGGGGCCAGGGGAGCTGTTTTTT.

This clonotype was detected once. The chain couples TRBV6-2 or TRBV6-3 to TRBJ2-1; TRBD2 aligns across 9 bases. The J call could be wrong; TRBJ2-7 is a better fit for the DNA end. Germline CDR1 MNHEY, CDR2 SVGEGT. CDR3 length: 18 residues. The CDR3 DNA reads TGTGCCAGCAACAAGCGGGGGGACCCCCGACCGTCCTACAATGAGCAGTACTTC. This gives the protein CASNKRGDPRPSYNEQYF.

The chain uses TRBV6-4 and TRBJ2-3, with 7 bases lining up with TRBD2. The CDR3 sequence is 14 residues long. CDR1 and CDR2 (germline): MRHNA, SNTAGT. J lost 6 bases, V lost 4 bases, and 7 bases had no gene match. The CDR3 DNA reads TGTGCCAGCAGTGTGACAGCGGGGTCGGATACGCAGTATTTT. Amino acid sequence: CASSVTAGSDTQYF.

A few counts support this clonotype. The V call is TRBV9, the J call TRBJ2-2, with 9 bases that match TRBD2. J lost 5 bases, V lost 0 bases, and 2 bases had no gene match. Germline CDR1 reads SGDLS; CDR2 reads YYNGEE. The CDR3 spans 15 residues. CDR3: CASSVESGGTGELFF. For the CDR3, the DNA is TGTGCCAGCAGCGTAGAAAGCGGGGGGACCGGGGAGCTGTTTTTT.

V usage is TRBV20-1 and J usage is TRBJ2-5; 7 positions agree with TRBD2. The J call is in doubt because the DNA end fits TRBJ2-7 better. The length of the CDR3 is 15 residues. Germline CDR1 DFQATT, CDR2 SNEGSKA (reference sequence). The CDR3 DNA is TGCAGTGCTCCTCTCCGAGCGGGGTTCTCAGTCGAGCAGTACTTC. Amino acids: CSAPLRAGFSVEQYF.

The chain uses TRBV6-6 and TRBJ1-1; perhaps TRBD1 as D (6 bases). V was clipped by 6 bases and J by 7 bases, with 12 bases between them. Looked up from germline, CDR1 is MNHNY and CDR2 is SVGAGI (reference sequence). This CDR3 has 12 residues. The CDR3 sequence: CASRNRQDEAFF. The CDR3 region has the DNA TGTGCCAGCAGAAACAGACAGGATGAAGCTTTCTTT.

This clonotype was observed a handful of times. The chain uses TRBV29-1 and TRBJ2-3; D perhaps matches TRBD1 (6 bases). Germline lookup yields CDR1 SQVTM and CDR2 ANQGSEA. The CDR3 totals 11 residues. The V and J ends lost 4 bases and 5 bases respectively, with 7 bases between them. The CDR3 loop is CSVVRGDTQYF. The CDR3 DNA sequence: TGCAGCGTTGTCAGGGGAGATACGCAGTATTTT.

Of note for this clonotype: Without the conserved terminal phenylalanine or tryptophan, this CDR3 likely stems from a read error. The chain uses TRBV5-5 and TRBJ2-7; no firm D call. This CDR3 comprises 14 residues. The V end lost 6 bases, the J end lost 1 base, and 14 bases lay between the germline ends. From germline, CDR1 is SGHKS and CDR2 YYEKEE (reference sequence). DNA for the CDR3: TGTGCCAGCACCCTAAGAATGGGTTCCTACGAGCAGTACATC. Its translation: CASTLRMGSYEQYI.

The V and J genes are TRBV20-1 and TRBJ1-6, with 7 bases lining up with TRBD1. The CDR3 totals 18 residues. Germline-derived CDR1 and CDR2 are DFQATT and SNEGSKA (reference sequence). Trimming removed 1 base from V and 6 bases from J; junction bases left unmatched: 15. CDR3 bases: TGCAGTGCTAGAGTAGAGATTCTATGGGGGGACAGTAATTCACCCCTCCACTTT. This gives the protein CSARVEILWGDSNSPLHF.

This clonotype has more than one count but fewer than ten. This sequence joins TRBV20-1 and TRBJ1-2, with unresolved D. This CDR3 spans 12 amino acids. Trimming took off 3 bases at V and 0 bases at J, with 5 bases between the two ends. Germline V gives CDR1 DFQATT, CDR2 SNEGSKA (reference sequence). Here the CDR3 reads CSASTANYGYTF. DNA of the CDR3: TGCAGTGCTAGTACAGCTAACTATGGCTACACCTTC.

This clonotype was seen ten or more times. V gene TRBV5-1 combines with J gene TRBJ2-4; 11 bases fit TRBD2. The CDR3 is 18 residues long. From germline, CDR1 is SGHRS and CDR2 YFSETQ. J gave up 3 bases and V 3 bases, and 11 bases lay outside the gene matches. The CDR3 DNA is TGCGCCAGCAGCTGGGACCAGACTAGCGGGGCTGGCAAAAACATTCAGTACTTC. The encoded protein is CASSWDQTSGAGKNIQYF.

In the case of this clonotype: With a much larger clone just one base away, this may be a read error. The chain employs TRBV20-1 and TRBJ2-3; maybe TRBD2 (6 bases). The V gene's germline CDR1 is DFQATT and CDR2 SNEGSKA (reference sequence). V dropped 0 bases and J dropped 6 bases, with 19 bases sitting between them. The CDR3 runs 16 residues. In nucleotides, the CDR3 is TGCAGTGCTAGAGATGTCAGTGGCGGGGCTTGGGATACGCAGTATTTT. Translating gives CSARDVSGGAWDTQYF.

This clonotype was observed once. This chain links TRBV6-5 with TRBJ1-2; TRBD1 might be the D (5 bases). Germline assignment: CDR1 MNHEY and CDR2 SVGAGI. The CDR3 extends over 17 amino acids. The V end lost 2 bases, the J end lost 5 bases, and 21 bases lay between the germline ends. The CDR3 spells CASSYPVGGGSGYGYTF. The CDR3 nucleotides read TGTGCCAGCAGTTACCCGGTCGGGGGAGGGTCGGGTTATGGCTACACCTTC.

The chain combines TRBV6-5 with TRBJ2-1, with D possibly called TRBD1 or TRBD2 (5 bases each). Germline lookup yields CDR1 MNHEY and CDR2 SVGAGI. The V end was cut by 2 bases, the J end by 7 bases, with 15 bases between. CDR3 length: 15 residues. The CDR3 bases are TGTGCCAGCAGTTACGAGGGGTTTTGGGGAAATGAGCAGTTCTTC. Its protein is CASSYEGFWGNEQFF.

There are a few counts of this clonotype. This rearrangement joins TRBV9 to TRBJ1-2; D is ambiguous. In germline, CDR1 is SGDLS, CDR2 YYNGEE. The CDR3 sequence is 14 residues long. The V gene lost 0 bases and the J gene lost 4 bases, with 10 bases spanning the gap. Here the CDR3 reads CASSVGGRPYGYTF. In DNA, the CDR3 is TGTGCCAGCAGCGTAGGTGGCAGACCCTATGGCTACACCTTC.

This chain joins TRBV30 and TRBJ2-4, with no clear D. Gene TRBJ2-7 matches the end of the DNA better, so the J call may be wrong. The CDR3 sequence is 13 residues long. Germline V gene lookup returns CDR1 GTSNPN and CDR2 SVGIG (reference sequence). CDR3 residues: CAWSRATTYEQYF. The CDR3 nucleotides are TGTGCCTGGAGTCGGGCCACCACCTACGAGCAGTACTTC.

The chain links TRBV12-3 or TRBV12-4 to TRBJ2-1, with 8 bases matching TRBD1. Germline trimming cut 7 bases from V and 3 bases from J; bases unmatched to any gene: 5. The CDR3 spans 14 residues. This CDR3 is CASTPGGNYNEQFF. DNA for the CDR3: TGTGCCAGCACTCCAGGGGGCAACTACAATGAGCAGTTCTTC.

The chain recombines TRBV30 with TRBJ1-2; 10 bases align to TRBD1. The junction had 12 bases not matched to a gene; V was cut back by 7 bases and J by 4 bases. CDR3 size: 15 residues. The germline V gene has CDR1 GTSNPN and CDR2 SVGIG (reference sequence). The CDR3 region has the DNA TGTGCCTCTCCCAACCCGACAGGGGGCTCCTATGGCTACACCTTC. Its protein product is CASPNPTGGSYGYTF. The full variable domain, with the rest looked up from reference TRBV30 and TRBJ1-2, is SQTIHQWPATLVQPVGSPLSLECTVEGTSNPNLYWYRQAAGRGLQLLFYSVGIGQISSEVPQNLSASRPQDRQFILSSKKLLLSDSGFYLCASPNPTGGSYGYTFGSGTRLTVV.

This clonotype has a handful of counts. For the CDR3, the DNA is TGCGCCAGCAGCTCGGGGCTGAGGCATGGCTACACCTTC. Protein sequence: CASSSGLRHGYTF. V is TRBV5-1 and J is TRBJ1-2, with a tentative D call TRBD1 (5 bases). Between the trimmed V and J ends, which lost 3 bases and 6 bases, there was a span of 12 bases. Germline loops: CDR1 SGHRS, CDR2 YFSETQ. The CDR3 has 13 amino acids.

A word on this clonotype: This may arise from a read error, as a much more abundant clone is one base away. The genes are TRBV7-8 and TRBJ2-7, with D perhaps TRBD1 or TRBD2 (6 bases each). The CDR3 spans 15 residues. The germline gives CDR1 SGHVS, CDR2 FQNEAQ. The CDR3 DNA follows: TGTACCAGCAGCTTAGGGGGGACGTATACCTACGAGCAGTACTTC. Protein: CTSSLGGTYTYEQYF.

This clonotype was observed at least ten times. The chain carries TRBV11-2 and TRBJ2-1; no clear D. CDR3 length: 12 amino acids. V lost 6 bases and J 6 bases, leaving 9 bases between the germline ends. Germline V CDR1 and CDR2: SGHAT, FQNNGV. For the CDR3, the DNA is TGTGCCAGCAGTTACTCGGCCAATGAGCAGTTCTTC. Protein: CASSYSANEQFF. Looking up the rest from reference TRBV11-2 and TRBJ2-1 gives the full variable domain: EAGVAQSPRYKIIEKRQSVAFWCNPISGHATLYWYQQILGQGPKLLIQFQNNGVVDDSQLPKDRFSAERLKGVDSTLKIQPAKLEDSAVYLCASSYSANEQFFGPGTRLTVL.